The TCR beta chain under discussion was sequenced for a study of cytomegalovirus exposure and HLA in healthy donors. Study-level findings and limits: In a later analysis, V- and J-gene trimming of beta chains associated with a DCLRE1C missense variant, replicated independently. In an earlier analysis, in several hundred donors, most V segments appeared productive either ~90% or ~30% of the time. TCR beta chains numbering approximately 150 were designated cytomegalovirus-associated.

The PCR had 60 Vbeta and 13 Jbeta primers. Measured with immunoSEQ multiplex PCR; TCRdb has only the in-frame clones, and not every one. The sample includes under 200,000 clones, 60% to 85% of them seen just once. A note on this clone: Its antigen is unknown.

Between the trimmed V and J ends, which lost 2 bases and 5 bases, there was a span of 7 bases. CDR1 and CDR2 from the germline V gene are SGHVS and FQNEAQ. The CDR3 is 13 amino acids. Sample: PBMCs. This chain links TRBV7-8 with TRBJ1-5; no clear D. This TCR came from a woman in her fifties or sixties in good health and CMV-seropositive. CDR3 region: CASSLSGDQPQHF. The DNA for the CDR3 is TGTGCCAGCAGCTTATCCGGGGATCAGCCCCAGCATTTT.